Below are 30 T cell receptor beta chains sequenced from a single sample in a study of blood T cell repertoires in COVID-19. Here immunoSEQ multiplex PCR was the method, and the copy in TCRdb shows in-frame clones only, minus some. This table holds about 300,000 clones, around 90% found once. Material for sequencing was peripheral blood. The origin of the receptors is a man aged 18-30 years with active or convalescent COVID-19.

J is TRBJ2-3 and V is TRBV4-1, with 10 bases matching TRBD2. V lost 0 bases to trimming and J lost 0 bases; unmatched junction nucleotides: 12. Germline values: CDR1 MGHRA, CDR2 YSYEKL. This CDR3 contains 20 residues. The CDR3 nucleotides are TGCGCCAGCAGCCAAGATTCTCCGGGTAGCGGGGGGACTAGCACAGATACGCAGTATTTT. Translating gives CASSQDSPGSGGTSTDTQYF.

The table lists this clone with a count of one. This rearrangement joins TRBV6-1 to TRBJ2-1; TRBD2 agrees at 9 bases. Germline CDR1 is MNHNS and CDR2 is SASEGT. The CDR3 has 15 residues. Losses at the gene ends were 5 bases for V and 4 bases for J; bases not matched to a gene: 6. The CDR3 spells CASSLTSGLYNEQFF. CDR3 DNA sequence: TGTGCCAGCAGTCTCACTAGCGGGCTATACAATGAGCAGTTCTTC.

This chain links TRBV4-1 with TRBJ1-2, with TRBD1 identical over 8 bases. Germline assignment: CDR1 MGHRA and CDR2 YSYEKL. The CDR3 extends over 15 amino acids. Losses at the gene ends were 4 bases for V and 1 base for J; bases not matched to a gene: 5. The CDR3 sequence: CASSPDRVFNYGYTF. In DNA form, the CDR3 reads TGCGCCAGCAGCCCGGACAGGGTTTTTAACTATGGCTACACCTTC.

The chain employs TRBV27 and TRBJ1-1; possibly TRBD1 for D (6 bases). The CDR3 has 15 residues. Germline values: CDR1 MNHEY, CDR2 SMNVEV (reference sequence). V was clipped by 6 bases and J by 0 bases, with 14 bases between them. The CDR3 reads CASRGQFQMNTEAFF. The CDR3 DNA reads TGTGCCAGCAGAGGACAGTTTCAAATGAACACTGAAGCTTTCTTT.

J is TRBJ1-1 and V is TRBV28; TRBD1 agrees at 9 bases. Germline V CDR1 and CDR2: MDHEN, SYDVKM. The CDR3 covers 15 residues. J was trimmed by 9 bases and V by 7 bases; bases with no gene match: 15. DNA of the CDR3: TGTGCCAGCACCTCTTGGGGACAGGGAATTCTTCAAGCTTTCTTT. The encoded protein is CASTSWGQGILQAFF.

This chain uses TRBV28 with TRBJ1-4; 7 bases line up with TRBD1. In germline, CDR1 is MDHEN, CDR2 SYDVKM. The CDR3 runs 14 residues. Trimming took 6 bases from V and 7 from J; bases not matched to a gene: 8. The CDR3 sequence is CASSRGNWGEKLFF. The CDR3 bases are TGTGCCAGCAGCAGGGGGAATTGGGGTGAAAAACTGTTTTTT.

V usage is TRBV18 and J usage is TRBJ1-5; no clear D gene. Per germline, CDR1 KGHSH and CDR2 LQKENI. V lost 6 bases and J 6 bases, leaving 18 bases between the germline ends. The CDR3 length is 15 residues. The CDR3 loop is CASSRTGSEGQPQHF. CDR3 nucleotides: TGTGCCAGCTCGCGGACGGGTTCGGAGGGTCAGCCCCAGCATTTT.

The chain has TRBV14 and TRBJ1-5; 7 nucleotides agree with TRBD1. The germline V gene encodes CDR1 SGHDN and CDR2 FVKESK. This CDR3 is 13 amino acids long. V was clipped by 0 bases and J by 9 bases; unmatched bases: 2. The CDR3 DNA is TGTGCCAGCAGCCAAGATCCAGGGGGGCCCCAGCATTTT. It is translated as CASSQDPGGPQHF. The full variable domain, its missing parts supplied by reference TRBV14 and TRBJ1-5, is EAGVTQFPSHSVIEKGQTVTLRCDPISGHDNLYWYRRVMGKEIKFLLHFVKESKQDESGMPNNRFLAERTGGTYSTLKVQPAELEDSGVYFCASSQDPGGPQHFGDGTRLSIL.

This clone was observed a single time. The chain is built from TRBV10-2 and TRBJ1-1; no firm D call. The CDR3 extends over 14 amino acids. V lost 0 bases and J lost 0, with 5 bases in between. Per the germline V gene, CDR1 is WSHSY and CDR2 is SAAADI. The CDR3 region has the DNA TGCGCCAGCAGTGAGTCGTCAGTGAACACTGAAGCTTTCTTT. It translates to CASSESSVNTEAFF.

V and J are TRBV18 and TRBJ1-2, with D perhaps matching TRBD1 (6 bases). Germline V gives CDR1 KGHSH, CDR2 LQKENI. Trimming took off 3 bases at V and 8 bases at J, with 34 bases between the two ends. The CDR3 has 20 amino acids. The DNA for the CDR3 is TGTGCCAGCTCACCGCTTTTAACCCAATCAAACAGGGCCCTGACGGGAGGCTACACCTTC. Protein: CASSPLLTQSNRALTGGYTF.

CDR3 sequence: CASSLGSSVITDTQYF. CDR3 nucleotide sequence: TGTGCCAGCAGCTTAGGGTCTAGCGTAATTACAGATACGCAGTATTTT. The rearrangement uses TRBV7-9 and TRBJ2-3; weak D call: TRBD2 (6 bases). V lost 1 base to trimming and J lost 3 bases, with 14 bases between them. The CDR3 totals 16 residues. From germline, CDR1 is SEHNR and CDR2 FQNEAQ (reference sequence).

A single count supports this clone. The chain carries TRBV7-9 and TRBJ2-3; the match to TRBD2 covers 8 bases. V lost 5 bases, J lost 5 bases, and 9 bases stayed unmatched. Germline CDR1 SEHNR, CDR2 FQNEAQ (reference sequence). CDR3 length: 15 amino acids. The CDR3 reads CASSPPSGSVDTQYF. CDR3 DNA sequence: TGTGCCAGCAGCCCACCAAGCGGGAGCGTAGATACGCAGTATTTT.

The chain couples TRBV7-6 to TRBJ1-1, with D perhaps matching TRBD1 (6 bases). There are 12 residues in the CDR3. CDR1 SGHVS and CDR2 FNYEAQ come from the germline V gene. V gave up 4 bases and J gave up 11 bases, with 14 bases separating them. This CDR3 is CASSSTTGRAFF. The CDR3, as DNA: TGTGCCAGCAGCTCAACGACAGGACGGGCTTTCTTT. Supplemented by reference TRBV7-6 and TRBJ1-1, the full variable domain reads GAGVSQSPRYKVTKRGQDVALRCDPISGHVSLYWYRQALGQGPEFLTYFNYEAQQDKSGLPNDRFSAERPEGSISTLTIQRTEQRDSAMYRCASSSTTGRAFFGQGTRLTVV.

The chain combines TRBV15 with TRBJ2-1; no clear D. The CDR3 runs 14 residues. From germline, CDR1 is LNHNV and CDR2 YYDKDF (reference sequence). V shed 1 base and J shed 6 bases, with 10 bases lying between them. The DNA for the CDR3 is TGTGCCACCAGCAGAGCCCAGGCACCCAATGAGCAGTTCTTC. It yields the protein CATSRAQAPNEQFF.

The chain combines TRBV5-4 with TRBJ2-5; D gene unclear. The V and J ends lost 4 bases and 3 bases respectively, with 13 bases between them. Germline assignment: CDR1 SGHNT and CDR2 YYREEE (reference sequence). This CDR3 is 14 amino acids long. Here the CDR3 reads CASSPEFSKETQYF. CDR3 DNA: TGTGCCAGCAGCCCTGAGTTTTCTAAAGAGACCCAGTACTTC.

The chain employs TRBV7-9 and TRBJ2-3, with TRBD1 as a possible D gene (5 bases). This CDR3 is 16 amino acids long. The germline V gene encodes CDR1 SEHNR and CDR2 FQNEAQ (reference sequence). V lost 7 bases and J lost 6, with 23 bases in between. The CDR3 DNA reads TGTGCCAGCACCCCCTGGGGTCAAATTGGGGCGGATACGCAGTATTTT. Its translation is CASTPWGQIGADTQYF.

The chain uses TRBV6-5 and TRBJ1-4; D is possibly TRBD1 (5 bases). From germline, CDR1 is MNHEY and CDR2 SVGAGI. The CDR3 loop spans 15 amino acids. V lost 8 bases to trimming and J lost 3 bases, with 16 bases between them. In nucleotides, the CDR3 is TGTGCCAGCCGGGCGGGACGCGGGCCTAATGAAAAACTGTTTTTT. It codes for CASRAGRGPNEKLFF.

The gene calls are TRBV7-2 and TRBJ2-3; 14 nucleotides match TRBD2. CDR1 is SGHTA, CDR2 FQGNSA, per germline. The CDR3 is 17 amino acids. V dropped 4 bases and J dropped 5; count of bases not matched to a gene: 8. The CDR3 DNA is TGTGCCAGCAGCTCAAGACTAGCGGGGGGGCTGCAAGATACGCAGTATTTT. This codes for CASSSRLAGGLQDTQYF.

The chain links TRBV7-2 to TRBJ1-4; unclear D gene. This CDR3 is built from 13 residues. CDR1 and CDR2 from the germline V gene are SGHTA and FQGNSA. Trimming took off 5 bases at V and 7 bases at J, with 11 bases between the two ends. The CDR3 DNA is TGTGCCAGCAGCGCCGGGATTGGTGAAAAACTGTTTTTT. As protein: CASSAGIGEKLFF. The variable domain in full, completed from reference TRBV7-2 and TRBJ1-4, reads GAGVSQSPSNKVTEKGKDVELRCDPISGHTALYWYRQSLGQGLEFLIYFQGNSAPDKSGLPSDRFSAERTGGSVSTLTIQRTQQEDSAVYLCASSAGIGEKLFFGSGTQLSVL.

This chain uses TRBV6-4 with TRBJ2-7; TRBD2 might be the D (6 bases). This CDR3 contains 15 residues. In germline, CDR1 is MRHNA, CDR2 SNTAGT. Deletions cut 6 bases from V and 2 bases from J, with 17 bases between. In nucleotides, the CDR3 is TGTGCCAGCAGCGTGGACCCGGGAGAGACCTACGAGCAGTACTTC. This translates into CASSVDPGETYEQYF.

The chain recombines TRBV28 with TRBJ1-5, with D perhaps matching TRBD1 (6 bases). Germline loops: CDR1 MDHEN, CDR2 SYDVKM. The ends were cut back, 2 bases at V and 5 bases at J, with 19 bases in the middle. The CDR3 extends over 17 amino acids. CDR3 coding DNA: TGTGCCAGCAGTTTAATTACCAACAGGGCAGGGTATCAGCCCCAGCATTTT. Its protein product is CASSLITNRAGYQPQHF. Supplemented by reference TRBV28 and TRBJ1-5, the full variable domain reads DVKVTQSSRYLVKRTGEKVFLECVQDMDHENMFWYRQDPGLGLRLIYFSYDVKMKEKGDIPEGYSVSREKKERFSLILESASTNQTSMYLCASSLITNRAGYQPQHFGDGTRLSIL.

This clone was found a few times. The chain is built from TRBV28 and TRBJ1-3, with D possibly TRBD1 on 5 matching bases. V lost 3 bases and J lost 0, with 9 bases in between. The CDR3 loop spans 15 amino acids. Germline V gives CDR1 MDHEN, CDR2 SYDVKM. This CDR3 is CASSFQGISGNTIYF. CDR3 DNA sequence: TGTGCCAGCAGTTTCCAGGGCATCTCTGGAAACACCATATATTTT.

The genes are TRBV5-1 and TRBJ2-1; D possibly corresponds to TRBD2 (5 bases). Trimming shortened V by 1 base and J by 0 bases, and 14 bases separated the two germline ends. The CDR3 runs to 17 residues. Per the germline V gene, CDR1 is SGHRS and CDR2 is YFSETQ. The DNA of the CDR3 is TGCGCCAGCAGCTTGATTGTCCGGGGTCCCTCCTACAATGAGCAGTTCTTC. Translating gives CASSLIVRGPSYNEQFF. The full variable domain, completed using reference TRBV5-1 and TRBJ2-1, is KAGVTQTPRYLIKTRGQQVTLSCSPISGHRSVSWYQQTPGQGLQFLFEYFSETQRNKGNFPGRFSGRQFSNSRSEMNVSTLELGDSALYLCASSLIVRGPSYNEQFFGPGTRLTVL.

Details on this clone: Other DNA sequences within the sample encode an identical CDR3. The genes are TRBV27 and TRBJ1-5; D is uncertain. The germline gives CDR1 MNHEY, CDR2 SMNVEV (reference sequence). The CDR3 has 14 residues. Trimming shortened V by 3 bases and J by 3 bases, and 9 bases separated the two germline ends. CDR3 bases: TGTGCCAGCAGTTTTTCGGGGTCCAATCAGCCCCAGCATTTT. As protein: CASSFSGSNQPQHF.

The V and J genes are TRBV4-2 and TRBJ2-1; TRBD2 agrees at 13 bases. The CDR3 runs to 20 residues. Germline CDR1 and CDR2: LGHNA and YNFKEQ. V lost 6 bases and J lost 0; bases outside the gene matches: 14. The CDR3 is CASSQKGLAGAQLSYNEQFF. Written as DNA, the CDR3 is TGTGCCAGCAGTCAAAAAGGACTAGCGGGAGCCCAACTCTCCTACAATGAGCAGTTCTTC.

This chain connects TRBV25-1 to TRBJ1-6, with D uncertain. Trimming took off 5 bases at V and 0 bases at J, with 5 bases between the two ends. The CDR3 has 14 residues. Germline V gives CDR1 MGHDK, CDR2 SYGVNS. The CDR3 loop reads CASSWSSYNSPLHF. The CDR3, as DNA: TGTGCCAGCAGTTGGAGCTCCTATAATTCACCCCTCCACTTT. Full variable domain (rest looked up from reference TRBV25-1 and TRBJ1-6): EADIYQTPRYLVIGTGKKITLECSQTMGHDKMYWYQQDPGMELHLIHYSYGVNSTEKGDLSSESTVSRIRTEHFPLTLESARPSHTSQYLCASSWSSYNSPLHFGNGTRLTVT.

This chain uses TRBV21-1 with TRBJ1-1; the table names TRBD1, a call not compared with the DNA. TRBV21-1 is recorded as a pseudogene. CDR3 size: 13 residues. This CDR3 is CASSKAQWFLAFF. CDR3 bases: TGTGCCAGCAGCAAAGCTCAGTGGTTTTTGGCTTTCTTT.

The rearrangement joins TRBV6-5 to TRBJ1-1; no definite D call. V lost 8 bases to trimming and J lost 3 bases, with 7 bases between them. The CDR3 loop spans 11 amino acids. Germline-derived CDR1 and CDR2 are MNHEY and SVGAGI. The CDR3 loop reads CASGRYTEAFF. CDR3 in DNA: TGTGCCAGCGGGCGTTACACTGAAGCTTTCTTT.

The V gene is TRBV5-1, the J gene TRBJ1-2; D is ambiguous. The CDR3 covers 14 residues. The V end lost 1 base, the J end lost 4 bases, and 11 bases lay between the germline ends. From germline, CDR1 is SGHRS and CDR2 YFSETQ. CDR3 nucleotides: TGCGCCAGCAGCTTGAGTACTGCTTCCTATGGCTACACCTTC. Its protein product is CASSLSTASYGYTF.

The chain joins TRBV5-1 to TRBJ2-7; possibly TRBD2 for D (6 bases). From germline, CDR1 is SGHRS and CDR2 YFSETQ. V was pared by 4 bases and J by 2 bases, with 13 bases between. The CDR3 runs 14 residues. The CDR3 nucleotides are TGCGCCAGCAGCGCCGGGGGAGCGACCTACGAGCAGTACTTC. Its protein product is CASSAGGATYEQYF.